A selection of T cell receptor beta chains follows, all from one sample in a study of CD8+CD57+ T cells in acquired aplastic anemia. TCRdb re-derived calls from the reads in MiXCR, one entry per CDR3 protein. Found here are some 200,000 distinct CDR3 sequences, around 45% of them singletons; the top ten hold around 9.7%. Sequenced material: sorted CD4+, CD8+, or CD8+CD57+ T cells (not recorded which) from PBMCs. The receptors here all came from a human donor with aplastic anemia. Both conserved end residues are part of each CDR3. The D gene is left open where the match is weak. Clone size is shown for a subset of rows, as once, few, many or a class of expanded clone.

J gene: TRBJ1-1; V gene: TRBV7-7; clone size: NA; D gene: NA; CDR3 DNA: TGTGCCAGCAGCGAGCTAAGGGGTGCCATGAACACTGAAGCTTTCTTT; CDR3 protein: CASSELRGAMNTEAFF
J gene: TRBJ2-7; V gene: TRBV5-4; clone size: NA; D gene: NA; CDR3 DNA: TGTGCCAGCAGCTTGGACGCGGATACCTACGAGCAGTACTTC; CDR3 protein: CASSLDADTYEQYF
J gene: TRBJ2-3; V gene: TRBV6-2/TRBV6-3; clone size: NA; D gene: TRBD2; CDR3 DNA: TGTGCCAGCAGTTACGCGCTAGCGGAGGTTAAAGATACGCAGTATTTT; CDR3 protein: CASSYALAEVKDTQYF
J gene: TRBJ2-7; V gene: TRBV11-3; clone size: once; D gene: TRBD2; CDR3 DNA: TGTGCCAGCAGCTCGGGACTAGCTCGTTACGAGCAGTACTTC; CDR3 protein: CASSSGLARYEQYF
J gene: TRBJ1-2; V gene: TRBV6-5; clone size: many; D gene: NA; CDR3 DNA: TGTGCCAGCAGTTACCAGAGAGGAGATGGCTACACCTTC; CDR3 protein: CASSYQRGDGYTF
J gene: TRBJ2-7; V gene: TRBV20-1; clone size: NA; D gene: TRBD2; CDR3 DNA: TGCAGTGCTAGAAGCGGGGGCTACGAGCAGTACTTC; CDR3 protein: CSARSGGYEQYF
J gene: TRBJ2-5; V gene: TRBV9; clone size: few; D gene: NA; CDR3 DNA: TGTGCCAGCAGCCTCGGCACCCTGGGGACCCAGTACTTC; CDR3 protein: CASSLGTLGTQYF
J gene: TRBJ2-5; V gene: TRBV6-1; clone size: many; D gene: NA; CDR3 DNA: TGTGCCAGCACCCCCCGTGGTCGGGGCTTGGGGACCCAGTACTTC; CDR3 protein: CASTPRGRGLGTQYF
J gene: TRBJ2-7; V gene: TRBV4-3; clone size: NA; D gene: NA; CDR3 DNA: TGCGCCAGCAGCCAATATGGGGGTGCATACGAGCAGTACTTC; CDR3 protein: CASSQYGGAYEQYF
J gene: TRBJ1-2; V gene: TRBV12-3/TRBV12-4; clone size: NA; D gene: NA; CDR3 DNA: TGTGCCAGCAGTTTAAGTGGGGTCTCCTATGGCTACACCTTC; CDR3 protein: CASSLSGVSYGYTF
J gene: TRBJ2-1; V gene: TRBV5-1; clone size: few; D gene: TRBD2; CDR3 DNA: TGCGCCAGCAGCTTGGATGGACTAGCGGGGACCGGCAATGAGCAGTTCTTC; CDR3 protein: CASSLDGLAGTGNEQFF
J gene: TRBJ1-4; V gene: TRBV25-1; clone size: few; D gene: NA; CDR3 DNA: TGTGCCAGCAGTAGTGGGGACGGAAGGCGTGAAAAACTGTTTTTT; CDR3 protein: CASSSGDGRREKLFF
J gene: TRBJ2-3; V gene: TRBV29-1; clone size: many; D gene: TRBD2; CDR3 DNA: TGCAGCGCCGTACGGGCGGGAGGAGCTGCAGATACGCAGTATTTT; CDR3 protein: CSAVRAGGAADTQYF
J gene: TRBJ2-7; V gene: TRBV11-3; clone size: NA; D gene: TRBD2; CDR3 DNA: TGTGCCAGCACCCTCCCGGGACTAGGCTACGAGCAGTACTTC; CDR3 protein: CASTLPGLGYEQYF
J gene: TRBJ1-1; V gene: TRBV20-1; clone size: many; D gene: NA; CDR3 DNA: TGCAGTGCCCGGTCTGGGGCACAGAATACTGAAGCTTTCTTT; CDR3 protein: CSARSGAQNTEAFF
J gene: TRBJ1-2; V gene: TRBV10-3; clone size: NA; D gene: NA; CDR3 DNA: TGTGCCATCAGTGAGTCGGGGATCCCATACTATGGCTACACCTTC; CDR3 protein: CAISESGIPYYGYTF
J gene: TRBJ1-1; V gene: TRBV2; clone size: NA; D gene: NA; CDR3 DNA: TGTGCCAGCAGTGGAACTAGTGGGTTCACTGAAGCTTTCTTT; CDR3 protein: CASSGTSGFTEAFF
J gene: TRBJ2-3; V gene: TRBV10-3; clone size: many; D gene: NA; CDR3 DNA: TGTGCCATCAGTCGGGACGGCACAGATACGCAGTATTTT; CDR3 protein: CAISRDGTDTQYF
J gene: TRBJ2-7; V gene: TRBV7-8; clone size: few; D gene: NA; CDR3 DNA: TGTGCCAGCAGCTTACAGGGGAGGCCCTACGAGCAGTACTTC; CDR3 protein: CASSLQGRPYEQYF
J gene: TRBJ2-3; V gene: TRBV20-1; clone size: many; D gene: TRBD2; CDR3 DNA: TGCAGTGCTAGCCCTAGCGGGAGGGCCGATCAGTATTTT; CDR3 protein: CSASPSGRADQYF
J gene: TRBJ1-6; V gene: TRBV5-5; clone size: NA; D gene: NA; CDR3 DNA: TGTGCCAGCAGCCCAGGGGCTGAACTTAATTCACCCCTCCACTTT; CDR3 protein: CASSPGAELNSPLHF
J gene: TRBJ1-2; V gene: TRBV4-1; clone size: once; D gene: TRBD1; CDR3 DNA: TGCGCCAGCAGCCAAGATCGAATGACAGGGGGCAACTATGGCTACACCTTC; CDR3 protein: CASSQDRMTGGNYGYTF
J gene: TRBJ2-1; V gene: TRBV10-1; clone size: NA; D gene: NA; CDR3 DNA: TGCGCCAGCAGTGAGGCCTCAGGGTTAGGTGAGCAGTTCTTC; CDR3 protein: CASSEASGLGEQFF
J gene: TRBJ1-1; V gene: TRBV10-3; clone size: few; D gene: NA; CDR3 DNA: TGTGCCATCAGTGAGTCCATAGGGTTGAACACTGAAGCTTTCTTT; CDR3 protein: CAISESIGLNTEAFF
J gene: TRBJ1-6; V gene: TRBV7-9; clone size: NA; D gene: NA; CDR3 DNA: TGTGCCAGCAGCTTGGATCGGGTTACGGGATCACCCCTCCACTTT; CDR3 protein: CASSLDRVTGSPLHF
J gene: TRBJ1-4; V gene: TRBV29-1; clone size: many; D gene: TRBD1; CDR3 DNA: TGCAGCGTTGCCAGACAGGGGGGTGAAAAACTGTTTTTT; CDR3 protein: CSVARQGGEKLFF
J gene: TRBJ2-5; V gene: TRBV2; clone size: many; D gene: NA; CDR3 DNA: TGTGCCAGCAGTGAACAGGGTTCGTCGGAGACCCAGTACTTC; CDR3 protein: CASSEQGSSETQYF
J gene: TRBJ1-2; V gene: TRBV29-1; clone size: many; D gene: NA; CDR3 DNA: TGCAGCGCAGAGGGGGAGAACTATGGCTACACCTTC; CDR3 protein: CSAEGENYGYTF
J gene: TRBJ1-2; V gene: TRBV6-5; clone size: many; D gene: NA; CDR3 DNA: TGTGCCAGCAGTTACTCTAAGGGGGGCTACACCTTC; CDR3 protein: CASSYSKGGYTF
J gene: TRBJ2-7; V gene: TRBV7-2; clone size: many; D gene: NA; CDR3 DNA: TGTGCCAGCAGCATCAGGGTCTGGAGTACCGAGCAGTACTTC; CDR3 protein: CASSIRVWSTEQYF
J gene: TRBJ2-7; V gene: TRBV29-1; clone size: NA; D gene: NA; CDR3 DNA: TGCAGCGTTGGAGGGAGCTGGGGCGAGCAGTACTTC; CDR3 protein: CSVGGSWGEQYF
J gene: TRBJ2-7; V gene: TRBV15; clone size: few; D gene: TRBD1; CDR3 DNA: TGTGCCACCAGCAAGTCCGGGACAGGGGGCTTGGGGCAGTACTTC; CDR3 protein: CATSKSGTGGLGQYF
J gene: TRBJ2-1; V gene: TRBV25-1; clone size: few; D gene: TRBD2; CDR3 DNA: TGTGCCAGTAGTCCCCCGGGACTAGACTACAATGAGCAGTTCTTC; CDR3 protein: CASSPPGLDYNEQFF
J gene: TRBJ1-6; V gene: TRBV2; clone size: NA; D gene: TRBD1; CDR3 DNA: TGTGCCAGCGGGGGACAGACGCGTACTTCACCCCTCCACTTT; CDR3 protein: CASGGQTRTSPLHF
J gene: TRBJ1-2; V gene: TRBV29-1; clone size: NA; D gene: NA; CDR3 DNA: TGCAGCGTTGTAAACAAAGATGGCTACACCTTC; CDR3 protein: CSVVNKDGYTF
J gene: TRBJ1-1; V gene: TRBV19; clone size: NA; D gene: NA; CDR3 DNA: TGTGCCAGTAGTATGCATCGTCCCTATACTGAAGCTTTCTTT; CDR3 protein: CASSMHRPYTEAFF
J gene: TRBJ2-1; V gene: TRBV5-1; clone size: many; D gene: TRBD1; CDR3 DNA: TGCGCCAGCAGCTTGGGAGACAGGGCGAATGAGCAGTTCTTC; CDR3 protein: CASSLGDRANEQFF
J gene: TRBJ1-2; V gene: TRBV14; clone size: NA; D gene: NA; CDR3 DNA: TGTGCCGGCAGCCAGCACACAGGGAGAGCTAACTATGGCTACACCTTC; CDR3 protein: CAGSQHTGRANYGYTF
J gene: TRBJ2-3; V gene: TRBV10-3; clone size: few; D gene: NA; CDR3 DNA: TGTGCCATCAGTGAGTCGATGGTCGGCACAGATACGCAGTATTTT; CDR3 protein: CAISESMVGTDTQYF
J gene: TRBJ1-6; V gene: TRBV20-1; clone size: NA; D gene: NA; CDR3 DNA: TGCAGTGCTGGGCGGTTGGCGGGGCGAGATAATTCACCCCTCCACTTT; CDR3 protein: CSAGRLAGRDNSPLHF
J gene: TRBJ2-3; V gene: TRBV15; clone size: few; D gene: NA; CDR3 DNA: TGTGCCACCAGCAGCCTGGGTTTCCCAGATACGCAGTATTTT; CDR3 protein: CATSSLGFPDTQYF
J gene: TRBJ2-7; V gene: TRBV7-9; clone size: few; D gene: TRBD1; CDR3 DNA: TGTGCCAGCAGCGCACCGGGACAGAGTGCCTACGAGCAGTACTTC; CDR3 protein: CASSAPGQSAYEQYF
J gene: TRBJ2-7; V gene: TRBV15; clone size: many; D gene: TRBD1; CDR3 DNA: TGTGCCACCAGCAGGGACAGGGTCTCCTACGAGCAGTACTTC; CDR3 protein: CATSRDRVSYEQYF
J gene: TRBJ2-1; V gene: TRBV20-1; clone size: once; D gene: TRBD2; CDR3 DNA: TGCAGTGCTAGAGATATGGAGCGGGAGAAGGGTGAGCAGTTCTTC; CDR3 protein: CSARDMEREKGEQFF
J gene: TRBJ2-6; V gene: TRBV19; clone size: few; D gene: NA; CDR3 DNA: TGTGCCAGTAGATTAGGGGCCAACGTCCTGACTTTC; CDR3 protein: CASRLGANVLTF
J gene: TRBJ2-3; V gene: TRBV2; clone size: few; D gene: NA; CDR3 DNA: TGTGCCAGCAGCGGGATGGGAGATACGCAGTATTTT; CDR3 protein: CASSGMGDTQYF
J gene: TRBJ2-2; V gene: TRBV2; clone size: NA; D gene: TRBD1; CDR3 DNA: TGTGCCAGCAGCACTACAGGGGGCAGGGCCGGGGAGCTGTTTTTT; CDR3 protein: CASSTTGGRAGELFF
J gene: TRBJ2-3; V gene: TRBV3-1; clone size: NA; D gene: NA; CDR3 DNA: TGTGCCAGCAGCCAAGATAGGATTGTCACAGATACGCAGTATTTT; CDR3 protein: CASSQDRIVTDTQYF
J gene: TRBJ1-3; V gene: TRBV6-6; clone size: many; D gene: NA; CDR3 DNA: TGTGCCAGCAGATTGGATAATCGTGGAAACACCATATATTTT; CDR3 protein: CASRLDNRGNTIYF
J gene: TRBJ1-1; V gene: TRBV6-5; clone size: NA; D gene: NA; CDR3 DNA: TGTGCCAGCAGCTCCCCCACTGAAGCTTTCTTT; CDR3 protein: CASSSPTEAFF
J gene: TRBJ2-6; V gene: TRBV10-3; clone size: NA; D gene: NA; CDR3 DNA: TGTGCCATCAGTGAGTCGACAGCTGGGGCCAACGTCCTGACTTTC; CDR3 protein: CAISESTAGANVLTF
J gene: TRBJ1-2; V gene: TRBV29-1; clone size: NA; D gene: NA; CDR3 DNA: TGCAGCGTTGAGGGGGAATACTATGGCTACACCTTC; CDR3 protein: CSVEGEYYGYTF
J gene: TRBJ1-4; V gene: TRBV5-1; clone size: NA; D gene: NA; CDR3 DNA: TGCGCCAGCAGCTTGGCCGGTCGTGAAAAACTGTTTTTT; CDR3 protein: CASSLAGREKLFF